The TCR beta chain described here comes from a study of OX40 agonist ivuxolimab in advanced cancers. Context from the whole study: Ivuxolimab, which targeted the costimulatory receptor OX40 (CD134), was an agonistic, fully human IgG2 monoclonal antibody. Prior anti-PD-1, anti-PD-L1 or anti-CTLA-4 therapy was permitted, and 40% to 50% of dose-escalation patients had received checkpoint inhibitors. The dose-escalation cohort was about 87% male with a mean age of about 60 years, ranging from about 23 to 85. The paper describes the monotherapy dose-escalation part (N of about 54 patients) of the phase I trial of ivuxolimab. Of the approximately 50 dose-escalation patients, hepatocellular carcinoma was present in about 20, melanoma in approximately 15, renal cell carcinoma in 9 and head and neck cancer in 9. Partial responses occurred in three dose-escalation patients: two with cutaneous melanoma and one with hepatocellular carcinoma. Intravenous ivuxolimab was administered to patients every 2 weeks at six dose levels: 0.01, 0.1, 0.3, 1.5, 3 and 10 mg/kg. The purpose of peripheral TCRbeta sequencing was to test whether ivuxolimab changed TCR sequence diversity and led to clonal T-cell expansion. Here is what the overall study found, with its caveats: Partial responders in the 0.1-3.0 mg/kg groups had among the lowest normalized peripheral clonal expansion, especially among CD8+ T cells. After ivuxolimab, CD8+ T cells had more expanded clones than CD4+ T cells on average. Low levels of normalized T-cell clonal expansion were also shown by some nonresponding patients. The antigen specificity of the clonally expanded peripheral T cells was not determined. At doses of 0.1 to 3.0 mg/kg, clonal expansion of both CD4+ and CD8+ blood T cells was observed from baseline to week 6.

For sequencing of the TCRbeta CDR3 region, genomic DNA was extracted from the sorted cells. TCRbeta CDR3 regions were sequenced using the immunoSEQ Assay. What TCRdb holds here is the immuneACCESS table cut down to in-frame rearrangements. Part of the clones is not present; checked against another copy, under half of the missing clones reflect an unresolved V gene, and the others are unexplained. The sample records under 85,000 clones, 84% of which are singletons. The ten largest clones represent approximately 7.9% of the sample. The trial excluded patients who had a history of autoimmune disease or who were on systemic immunosuppression. Peripheral blood for TCR sequencing was drawn from every dose cohort at baseline, at cycle 4 day 1 and at cycle 7 day 1. Samples were obtained from an open-label, multicenter, first-in-human phase I dose-escalation trial of ivuxolimab. Adults with locally advanced or metastatic melanoma, renal cell, hepatocellular, or head and neck squamous cell carcinoma were enrolled in the trial. Before TCR sequencing, CD4+ T cells and CD8+ T cells from peripheral blood were sorted into separate populations.

Regarding this clone: Its binding antigen is unknown. Base quality data are lacking; no much larger clone is found one base away.

The germline V gene supplies CDR1 LGHNA and CDR2 YSLEER. V is shortened by 5 bases, J by 0 bases, and the region joining them spans 9 bases. The CDR3 has 14 amino acids, counting the end cysteine and phenylalanine. The only DNA kept is the CDR3, 42 bases in frame from the first base. The chain couples TRBV4-3 to TRBJ2-3; possibly the D gene is TRBD1, per 6 matching bases. The sequenced sample was CD4+ or CD8+ T cells sorted from blood, obtained in a trial of the OX40 agonist ivuxolimab. The source is an adult with an advanced solid tumor such as melanoma, head and neck, liver or kidney cancer. For the CDR3, the sequence is CASSSDSSTDTQYF. In nucleotides, the sequence is TGCGCCAGCAGCTCGGACAGTAGCACAGATACGCAGTATTTT.